This is a list of T cell receptor beta chains from one sample in a study of CD8+ T cells in alopecia areata. Data came from immunoSEQ multiplex PCR; TCRdb stores just in-frame clones and leaves some out. This table has 90,000 to 120,000 clones, about four fifths appearing once. The specimen was CD8+ T cells sorted from blood, collected at week 24, from a patient treated with tofacitinib. These receptors all stem from a human donor with alopecia areata. Each CDR3 is given with its conserved first and last residue. Each record gives: D gene, clone size, J gene, V gene, CDR3 protein, CDR3 DNA. The D gene is left open where the match is weak. Size is omitted from some rows. Given values are once, few, many or a class for expanded clones.

-,-,TRBJ1-5,TRBV5-1,CAKGGGSNQPQHF,TGCGCCAAGGGCGGAGGGAGCAATCAGCCCCAGCATTTT
-,-,TRBJ2-3,TRBV7-8,CASSLGWLSSTDTQYF,TGTGCCAGCAGCTTAGGTTGGTTATCTAGCACAGATACGCAGTATTTT
-,-,TRBJ2-3,TRBV4-3,CASSQRSPQGLPDTQYF,TGCGCCAGCAGCCAGAGATCCCCACAAGGCCTCCCAGATACGCAGTATTTT
-,-,TRBJ2-2,TRBV5-6,CASSETGTGELFF,TGTGCCAGCAGCGAGACAGGCACCGGGGAGCTGTTTTTT
-,-,TRBJ2-1,TRBV27,CASSLLTANPDNEQFF,TGTGCCAGCAGTTTGTTGACAGCGAACCCGGACAATGAGCAGTTCTTC
-,-,TRBJ2-7,TRBV27,CASSSNRDTKYEQYF,TGTGCCAGCAGTTCAAACCGGGACACCAAGTACGAGCAGTACTTC
TRBD2,-,TRBJ2-7,TRBV18,CASSPTSFPKDEQYF,TGTGCCAGCTCACCGACTAGCTTCCCTAAGGACGAGCAGTACTTC
-,-,TRBJ2-2,TRBV7-9,CASSLDSSNTGELFF,TGTGCCAGCAGCCTGGACAGTTCGAACACCGGGGAGCTGTTTTTT
TRBD2,once,TRBJ2-5,TRBV27,CASSVLAGEKGETQYF,TGTGCCAGCAGCGTCTTAGCGGGGGAGAAGGGAGAGACCCAGTACTTC
TRBD1,-,TRBJ1-4,TRBV7-8,CASSWTPRTGTLSEKLFF,TGTGCCAGCAGCTGGACCCCTAGGACAGGGACTTTGAGTGAAAAACTGTTTTTT
-,-,TRBJ1-2,TRBV28,CASSLTPGTLNYGYTF,TGTGCCAGCAGTTTAACCCCGGGGACCCTTAACTATGGCTACACCTTC
-,-,TRBJ1-5,TRBV6-1,CASSEWSSSHQPQHF,TGTGCCAGCAGTGAATGGTCCAGCTCTCATCAGCCCCAGCATTTT
-,-,TRBJ2-7,TRBV6-5,CASSQTGPSYEQYF,TGTGCCAGCAGTCAGACAGGTCCTTCCTACGAGCAGTACTTC
-,-,TRBJ1-1,TRBV7-9,CASSFSPEAFF,TGTGCCAGCAGCTTTAGCCCCGAAGCTTTCTTT
TRBD1,-,TRBJ2-6,TRBV5-1,CASSLVGQGAPGANVLTF,TGCGCCAGCAGCTTGGTGGGACAGGGGGCGCCTGGGGCCAACGTCCTGACTTTC
TRBD2,-,TRBJ2-3,TRBV4-1,CASSPLAGGSTDTQYF,TGCGCCAGCAGCCCACTAGCGGGGGGAAGCACAGATACGCAGTATTTT
TRBD2,-,TRBJ2-7,TRBV27,CASKLGGESSYEQYF,TGTGCCAGCAAGCTGGGAGGGGAGAGCTCCTACGAGCAGTACTTC
-,-,TRBJ2-7,TRBV6-5,CASSWPMAGLHEQYF,TGTGCCAGCAGTTGGCCGATGGCAGGGCTCCACGAGCAGTACTTC
-,-,TRBJ2-1,TRBV29-1,CSVERGLDNEQFF,TGCAGCGTTGAGCGGGGGCTTGACAATGAGCAGTTCTTC
TRBD1,-,TRBJ2-7,TRBV4-3,CASSQDALGQGREQYF,TGCGCCAGCAGCCAAGATGCACTAGGACAGGGACGGGAGCAGTACTTC
-,-,TRBJ2-2,TRBV19,CASSIPSDTYNTGELFF,TGTGCCAGTAGTATCCCCTCGGACACTTATAACACCGGGGAGCTGTTTTTT
-,-,TRBJ2-7,TRBV5-6,CASSPGGTGTRYEQYF,TGTGCCAGCAGCCCCGGGGGAACAGGGACTCGCTACGAGCAGTACTTC
-,-,TRBJ2-7,TRBV4-1,CASSQDLSSASSYEQYF,TGCGCCAGCAGCCAAGATCTATCCAGCGCATCGTCCTACGAGCAGTACTTC
-,-,TRBJ2-1,TRBV5-1,CASSLYLGFSTYNEQFF,TGCGCCAGCAGCTTGTACCTTGGCTTTTCTACCTACAATGAGCAGTTCTTC
-,-,TRBJ2-6,TRBV28,CASIPGFSGANVLTF,TGTGCCAGCATTCCGGGGTTCTCTGGGGCCAACGTCCTGACTTTC
TRBD1,-,TRBJ1-1,TRBV5-1,CASSPGTGVPEAFF,TGCGCCAGCAGCCCCGGGACAGGGGTGCCTGAAGCTTTCTTT
-,-,TRBJ2-3,TRBV11-2,CASSLAGGGSDTQYF,TGTGCCAGCAGCCTAGCAGGCGGGGGCTCAGATACGCAGTATTTT
-,few,TRBJ2-7,TRBV4-2,CASSQVGETDEQYF,TGTGCCAGCAGCCAAGTAGGGGAGACCGACGAGCAGTACTTC
-,-,TRBJ2-7,TRBV4-1,CASSQGEGSRYDEQYF,TGCGCCAGCAGCCAAGGAGAGGGCAGTAGATATGACGAGCAGTACTTC
-,-,TRBJ1-1,TRBV11-2,CASSLGGVGTEAFF,TGTGCCAGCAGCTTAGGGGGTGTTGGCACTGAAGCTTTCTTT
-,-,TRBJ2-1,TRBV4-1,CASSQDHYLQDEQFF,TGCGCCAGCAGCCAAGATCACTACCTTCAGGATGAGCAGTTCTTC
TRBD2,-,TRBJ2-3,TRBV9,CASSVAVAGDTDTQYF,TGTGCCAGCAGCGTAGCTGTAGCGGGGGACACAGATACGCAGTATTTT
TRBD2,few,TRBJ2-1,TRBV2,CASSDDGVSGGADEQFF,TGTGCCAGCAGTGATGATGGAGTTAGCGGGGGGGCGGATGAGCAGTTCTTC
-,-,TRBJ2-2,TRBV5-1,CASSGSPSGAVAGELFF,TGCGCCAGCAGCGGGTCCCCCTCGGGTGCCGTTGCCGGGGAGCTGTTTTTT
-,-,TRBJ2-7,TRBV11-2,CASSLEARGDYEQYF,TGTGCCAGCAGCTTAGAGGCCAGAGGGGACTACGAGCAGTACTTC
TRBD2,-,TRBJ2-5,TRBV7-2,CASSRTSGGIETQYF,TGTGCCAGCAGCCGCACTAGCGGGGGGATAGAGACCCAGTACTTC
-,-,TRBJ2-2,TRBV25-1,CASSEPGAGLDTGELFF,TGTGCCAGCAGTGAACCAGGGGCAGGGCTGGACACCGGGGAGCTGTTTTTT
-,-,TRBJ1-3,TRBV7-9,CASSQRGGSGNTIYF,TGTGCCAGCAGCCAGCGGGGAGGCTCTGGAAACACCATATATTTT
TRBD1,-,TRBJ1-1,TRBV7-6,CASSLAGGRGAFF,TGTGCCAGCAGCTTAGCTGGTGGCAGGGGGGCTTTCTTT
TRBD2,-,TRBJ2-1,TRBV29-1,CSVETMASWGREDNEQFF,TGCAGCGTTGAAACCATGGCTTCGTGGGGGAGGGAGGACAATGAGCAGTTCTTC
-,-,TRBJ2-1,TRBV6-5,CASATKTSYNEQFF,TGTGCCAGTGCTACTAAGACATCCTACAATGAGCAGTTCTTC
TRBD1,-,TRBJ1-1,TRBV7-8,CASSWDSGRTEAFF,TGTGCCAGCAGCTGGGACAGTGGGCGGACTGAAGCTTTCTTT
TRBD2,-,TRBJ2-7,TRBV13,CASSLRLAVSYEQYF,TGTGCCAGCAGCTTACGACTAGCGGTATCCTACGAGCAGTACTTC
-,once,TRBJ2-1,TRBV4-3,CASSQAIGQNMYEQFF,TGCGCCAGCAGCCAGGCAATAGGGCAAAACATGTATGAGCAGTTCTTC
-,-,TRBJ2-1,TRBV4-3,CASSQELGYNEQFF,TGCGCCAGCAGCCAAGAGCTGGGGTACAATGAGCAGTTCTTC
TRBD1,-,TRBJ1-2,TRBV29-1,CSVPGQRYGYTF,TGCAGCGTCCCGGGACAGAGATATGGCTACACCTTC
-,-,TRBJ1-1,TRBV7-2,CASSWGAGTEAFF,TGTGCCAGCAGTTGGGGGGCGGGCACTGAAGCTTTCTTT
TRBD2,-,TRBJ2-1,TRBV10-3,CAISEVGLAGSSYNEQFF,TGTGCCATCAGTGAAGTCGGACTAGCGGGGAGCTCCTACAATGAGCAGTTCTTC
-,-,TRBJ2-1,TRBV5-6,CASSPTTDEQFF,TGTGCCAGCAGCCCGACGACGGATGAGCAGTTCTTC
-,-,TRBJ2-7,TRBV7-2,CASSSTAYEQYF,TGTGCCAGCAGCTCGACAGCCTACGAGCAGTACTTC
-,-,TRBJ2-5,TRBV7-9,CASTLEGYQETQYF,TGTGCCAGCACCCTTGAGGGGTACCAAGAGACCCAGTACTTC
TRBD1,-,TRBJ1-1,TRBV27,CASETGGGSKAFF,TGTGCCAGCGAGACAGGGGGCGGATCAAAAGCTTTCTTT
-,-,TRBJ2-5,TRBV2,CASSEGRREETQYF,TGTGCCAGCAGTGAGGGACGCAGAGAAGAGACCCAGTACTTC
TRBD2,-,TRBJ2-1,TRBV29-1,CSAPRASGGHEQFF,TGCAGCGCGCCGCGGGCTAGCGGGGGCCATGAGCAGTTCTTC
-,-,TRBJ2-7,TRBV6-5,CASSAGAGVYEQYF,TGTGCCAGCAGTGCAGGGGCAGGGGTCTACGAGCAGTACTTC
-,-,TRBJ1-5,TRBV4-3,CASSQVVYREGSNQPQHF,TGCGCCAGCAGCCAAGTCGTATACAGGGAGGGGAGCAATCAGCCCCAGCATTTT
-,-,TRBJ2-7,TRBV25-1,CASSEVGGTGEQYF,TGTGCCAGCAGTGAGGTGGGGGGCACGGGCGAGCAGTACTTC
-,-,TRBJ2-1,TRBV4-1,CASSQNRDLNNEQFF,TGCGCCAGCAGCCAGAACCGGGACCTCAACAATGAGCAGTTCTTC
-,-,TRBJ2-3,TRBV7-2,CASSLGSGTDTQYF,TGTGCCAGCAGCTTAGGTAGCGGCACAGATACGCAGTATTTT
-,few,TRBJ1-1,TRBV29-1,CSVVPRHTEAFF,TGCAGCGTTGTACCCCGGCACACTGAAGCTTTCTTT